The 26 T cell receptor beta chains below were found in one sample sequenced in a study of shared clonotypes between healthy human individuals. Sequencing used immunoSEQ multiplex PCR; TCRdb keeps in-frame clones, though not all of them. The sample holds around 2,000,000 clones, under 95% seen once. CD45RO-negative cells were positively selected for CCR7, leaving out terminally differentiated effector memory CD45RA+ cells. The sequenced sample was naive CD8+ T cells from PBMCs. These receptors were obtained from a young man in good health. Some clones in this sample may be carry-over from other donors' samples.

The gene calls are TRBV29-1 and TRBJ1-2, with D hard to call. This CDR3 is built from 11 residues. Per germline, CDR1 SQVTM and CDR2 ANQGSEA. The V gene lost 5 bases and the J gene lost 6 bases, with 10 bases spanning the gap. The CDR3 region is CSVRVHHGYTF. CDR3 DNA: TGCAGCGTTCGGGTTCACCATGGCTACACCTTC.

The chain carries TRBV9 and TRBJ2-6; D remains ambiguous. The CDR3 sequence is 16 residues long. Germline CDR1 reads SGDLS; CDR2 reads YYNGEE. Trimming cost V 6 bases and J 0 bases, with 13 bases left between them. CDR3 sequence: CASTMAGSSGANVLTF. The CDR3 bases are TGTGCCAGCACCATGGCAGGCTCCTCTGGGGCCAACGTCCTGACTTTC.

This sequence joins TRBV28 and TRBJ1-2; 8 bases match TRBD1. The germline V gene encodes CDR1 MDHEN and CDR2 SYDVKM. The V and J ends lost 10 bases and 1 base, in that order; junction bases with no gene match: 11. The CDR3 length is 15 residues. CDR3 nucleotide sequence: TGTGCCACCCACCCCGGGACAGGCTTTAACTATGGCTACACCTTC. This codes for CATHPGTGFNYGYTF.

The chain recombines TRBV13 with TRBJ1-4; possible D gene TRBD1, 6 bases. Trimming removed 5 bases at V and 6 bases at J, with 16 bases between. Germline V lookup: CDR1 PRHDT, CDR2 FYEKMQ (reference sequence). The CDR3 is made up of 15 amino acids. In DNA form, the CDR3 reads TGTGCCAGCAGCAACTTGGGGGCTGGGGATGAAAAACTGTTTTTT. It codes for CASSNLGAGDEKLFF.

This chain connects TRBV11-2 to TRBJ2-3; D remains ambiguous. V lost 2 bases and J lost 1, with 10 bases in between. The CDR3 spans 15 residues. Germline values: CDR1 SGHAT, CDR2 FQNNGV. For the CDR3, the DNA is TGTGCCAGCAGCTTATTGTCCGCCCGCACAGATACGCAGTATTTT. Protein sequence: CASSLLSARTDTQYF.

The chain joins TRBV27 to TRBJ2-1, with 11 bases aligning to TRBD1. Germline assignment: CDR1 MNHEY and CDR2 SMNVEV (reference sequence). This CDR3 contains 15 residues. The V gene end was trimmed by 7 bases and the J gene end by 7 bases; junction bases not matched to a gene: 9. DNA of the CDR3: TGTGCCAGCACCCACGGGACAGGGGGGAGAAATGAGCAGTTCTTC. Protein sequence: CASTHGTGGRNEQFF.

This chain joins TRBV2 and TRBJ2-7; TRBD2 matches 7 bases. With V trimmed by 4 bases and J by 6 bases, 9 bases remained unmatched. This CDR3 has 14 residues. Germline values: CDR1 SNHLY, CDR2 FYNNEI. The DNA for the CDR3 is TGTGCCAGCAGTGGAGGACTAGGCGGCTCCGAGCAGTACTTC. This encodes CASSGGLGGSEQYF. The full variable domain, its missing parts supplied by reference TRBV2 and TRBJ2-7, is EPEVTQTPSHQVTQMGQEVILRCVPISNHLYFYWYRQILGQKVEFLVSFYNNEISEKSEIFDDQFSVERPDGSNFTLKIRSTKLEDSAMYFCASSGGLGGSEQYFGPGTRLTVT.

CDR3 in DNA: TGCGCCAGCAGCCACGGACGGGGGACCAGAGAGACCCAGTACTTC. Its translation: CASSHGRGTRETQYF. The V and J genes are TRBV4-3 and TRBJ2-5; possibly TRBD2 for D (6 bases). CDR1 is LGHNA, CDR2 YSLEER, per germline. V was trimmed by 3 bases and J by 4 bases, leaving 15 bases between them. The CDR3 spans 15 residues.

This clone was counted between two and nine times. This sequence joins TRBV27 and TRBJ1-2, with D uncertain. Trimming left V 5 bases short and J 8 bases short, with 3 bases between. Germline V gene data show CDR1 as MNHEY and CDR2 as SMNVEV (reference sequence). CDR3 size: 9 residues. The CDR3 coding sequence is TGTGCCAGCAGTGGAGGCTACACCTTC. This encodes CASSGGYTF.

The chain uses TRBV27 and TRBJ2-3; 13 positions match TRBD2. Germline trimming cut 5 bases from V and 0 bases from J; bases unmatched to any gene: 8. There are 18 residues in the CDR3. From germline, CDR1 is MNHEY and CDR2 SMNVEV (reference sequence). CDR3 loop: CASSVLGTSGMSTDTQYF. Here the CDR3 DNA reads TGTGCCAGCAGTGTCCTGGGGACTAGCGGGATGAGCACAGATACGCAGTATTTT.

This clone was counted once. J is TRBJ2-7 and V is TRBV5-1; D unclear. There are 14 residues in the CDR3. With 0 bases removed from V and 2 bases from J, the gap between germline ends came to 9 bases. The germline gives CDR1 SGHRS, CDR2 YFSETQ. DNA for the CDR3: TGCGCCAGCAGCTTGGGACTCGCCCCCTACGAGCAGTACTTC. This codes for CASSLGLAPYEQYF.

The rearrangement links TRBV28 to TRBJ2-3; 10 bases map to TRBD2. V was clipped by 2 bases and J by 5 bases; unmatched bases: 4. The germline V gene has CDR1 MDHEN and CDR2 SYDVKM. This CDR3 is built from 15 residues. This CDR3 reads CASSLLAGAEDTQYF. The CDR3 nucleotides are TGTGCCAGCAGTTTACTAGCGGGAGCTGAAGATACGCAGTATTTT.

This chain uses TRBV19 with TRBJ1-5; no clear D gene. Germline assignment: CDR1 LNHDA and CDR2 SQIVND (reference sequence). Trimming took 6 bases from V and 1 from J, leaving 7 bases between them. The CDR3 sequence is 13 residues long. Written as DNA, the CDR3 is TGTGCCAGTAGCGATGGGAGCAATCAGCCCCAGCATTTT. This translates into CASSDGSNQPQHF.

This clone has a handful of counts. The genes are TRBV29-1 and TRBJ1-1; the D is unclear. The CDR3 loop spans 12 amino acids. CDR1 and CDR2 (germline): SQVTM, ANQGSEA. V was clipped by 8 bases and J by 2 bases, with 12 bases between them. CDR3 sequence reads: CSPPVGNTEAFF. Written as DNA, the CDR3 is TGCAGCCCCCCTGTGGGAAACACTGAAGCTTTCTTT. The full variable domain, rest sourced from reference TRBV29-1 and TRBJ1-1, is SAVISQKPSRDICQRGTSLTIQCQVDSQVTMMFWYRQQPGQSLTLIATANQGSEATYESGFVIDKFPISRPNLTFSTLTVSNMSPEDSSIYLCSPPVGNTEAFFGQGTRLTVV.

The chain is built from TRBV29-1 and TRBJ2-7; 8 bases agree with TRBD1. V was pared by 7 bases and J by 2 bases, with 10 bases of the junction left unmatched. The CDR3 has 14 amino acids. Germline V gene lookup returns CDR1 SQVTM and CDR2 ANQGSEA. The CDR3 loop is CSGVRDRFPYEQYF. CDR3 bases: TGCAGCGGTGTTCGGGACAGGTTCCCCTACGAGCAGTACTTC.

The CDR3 spells CASSEGGEGVTDTQYF. The CDR3 region has the DNA TGTGCCAGCAGTGAGGGGGGGGAGGGGGTCACAGATACGCAGTATTTT. The J gene is TRBJ2-3, the V gene TRBV6-1; tentative D call: TRBD2 (7 bases). The V end was cut by 3 bases, the J end by 2 bases, with 15 bases between. Germline V gene lookup returns CDR1 MNHNS and CDR2 SASEGT. The CDR3 covers 16 residues.

The J gene is TRBJ1-1, the V gene TRBV27, with 8 bases lining up with TRBD1. Germline CDR1 reads MNHEY; CDR2 reads SMNVEV (reference sequence). Trimming took 5 bases from V and 0 from J; bases not matched to a gene: 5. CDR3 length: 15 amino acids. In DNA form, the CDR3 reads TGTGCCAGCAGTGCGACAGGGGCCATGAACACTGAAGCTTTCTTT. It yields the protein CASSATGAMNTEAFF.

Written as DNA, the CDR3 is TGTGCCAGCAGTTACGGGAGGGGTTATGAGCAGTTCTTC. Residues: CASSYGRGYEQFF. The V gene is TRBV6-5, the J gene TRBJ2-1; 7 nucleotides line up with TRBD2. The CDR3 is 13 residues long. Looked up from germline, CDR1 is MNHEY and CDR2 is SVGAGI. V was pared by 2 bases and J by 8 bases, with 3 bases of the junction left unmatched.

This clone came up once. Distinct nucleotide sequences in the sample also encode this CDR3. The V call is TRBV9, the J call TRBJ2-7; 12 bases are a match to TRBD2. V gave up 0 bases and J gave up 3 bases; unmatched junction bases: 7. CDR3 length equals 17 residues. Germline-derived CDR1 and CDR2 are SGDLS and YYNGEE. This CDR3 reads CASSVGLAGGSLYEQYF. The CDR3 coding sequence is TGTGCCAGCAGCGTAGGTCTAGCGGGAGGGTCCCTCTACGAGCAGTACTTC.

The CDR3 region is CASSDGTVEQFF. The CDR3 DNA sequence: TGTGCCAGCAGCGACGGGACAGTGGAGCAGTTCTTC. The V and J genes are TRBV13 and TRBJ2-1; 7 bases are shared with TRBD1. Germline CDR1 reads PRHDT; CDR2 reads FYEKMQ (reference sequence). The CDR3 spans 12 residues. Trimming at V came to 5 bases and at J to 10 bases, leaving 5 bases not matched to a gene. The full variable domain, completed using reference TRBV13 and TRBJ2-1, is AAGVIQSPRHLIKEKRETATLKCYPIPRHDTVYWYQQGPGQDPQFLISFYEKMQSDKGSIPDRFSAQQFSDYHSELNMSSLELGDSALYFCASSDGTVEQFFGPGTRLTVL.

This chain connects TRBV7-2 to TRBJ2-2; tentatively, D is TRBD2 (6 bases). CDR1 is SGHTA, CDR2 FQGNSA, per germline. This CDR3 region has 16 residues. Between the trimmed V and J ends, which lost 5 bases and 2 bases, there was a span of 15 bases. CDR3 amino acids: CASSPVPGLNTGELFF. The CDR3 DNA is TGTGCCAGCAGCCCGGTTCCGGGACTTAACACCGGGGAGCTGTTTTTT.

V gene TRBV19 combines with J gene TRBJ2-7; 7 positions agree with TRBD1. CDR3 length: 14 residues. V lost 3 bases, J lost 5 bases, and 7 bases stayed unmatched. Germline lookup yields CDR1 LNHDA and CDR2 SQIVND (reference sequence). The CDR3 reads CASSMTGIEDEQYF. The CDR3 coding sequence is TGTGCCAGTAGTATGACAGGGATTGAAGACGAGCAGTACTTC.

This clone was detected once. The chain employs TRBV6-1 and TRBJ2-2, with no clear D. This CDR3 contains 11 residues. Germline values: CDR1 MNHNS, CDR2 SASEGT. Deletions cut 7 bases from V and 7 bases from J, with 7 bases between. The CDR3 coding sequence is TGTGCCAGCAAAGAGCTCGGGGAGCTGTTTTTT. Translated: CASKELGELFF.

The CDR3 sequence is CASSPDSTDTQYF. In DNA, the CDR3 is TGTGCCAGCAGCCCTGACAGCACAGATACGCAGTATTTT. The V and J genes are TRBV7-8 and TRBJ2-3; unclear D gene. Per germline, CDR1 SGHVS and CDR2 FQNEAQ. V gave up 5 bases and J gave up 0 bases, with 6 bases separating them. The CDR3 spans 13 residues.

The rearrangement joins TRBV18 to TRBJ2-5, with no clear D. This CDR3 is built from 14 residues. CDR1 and CDR2 (germline): KGHSH, LQKENI. The germline V and J ends were trimmed by 5 bases and 0 bases, with 10 bases remaining between them. The chain's CDR3 is CASSKKGYQETQYF. The CDR3 DNA reads TGTGCCAGCTCAAAAAAGGGCTACCAAGAGACCCAGTACTTC. The complete variable domain, with remaining parts taken from reference TRBV18 and TRBJ2-5, reads NAGVMQNPRHLVRRRGQEARLRCSPMKGHSHVYWYRQLPEEGLKFMVYLQKENIIDESGMPKERFSAEFPKEGPSILRIQQVVRGDSAAYFCASSKKGYQETQYFGPGTRLLVL.

The CDR3 loop is CASTLDRTGGYEQYF. DNA for the CDR3: TGTGCCAGCACCTTAGATAGGACAGGGGGCTACGAGCAGTACTTC. The V gene is TRBV6-5, the J gene TRBJ2-7; 10 nucleotides agree with TRBD1. After removal of 7 bases from V and 3 bases from J, the junction contained 9 bases not matched to a gene. This CDR3 spans 15 amino acids. Germline CDR1 reads MNHEY; CDR2 reads SVGAGI.